This T cell receptor (beta chain) was identified during a study of shared clonotypes between healthy human individuals. Terminally differentiated effector memory CD45RA+ cells were excluded by CCR7 positive selection of CD45RO-negative cells. Adults of Caucasian background living in Nashville, Tennessee made up all donors. Study-level findings and limits: Sharing across four donors was highest in naive CD4 (roughly 5%) and lowest in memory CD8 (around 0.4%). Collection of samples was limited to blood; tissue repertoires likely differ.

The input for sorted-subset replicate PCRs was roughly 180 ng DNA, tens of thousands of T cell genomes. Only in-frame clones appear in the TCRdb table, and some are missing; sequencing was by immunoSEQ multiplex PCR. Found here are 660,000 or so clones, approximately 96% of them singletons; the top ten hold approximately 0.1%. This clone has a single count. Its cognate antigen is unknown. The TCR originated in a woman between 25 and 40 years old in good health. The sample was naive CD8+ T cells sorted from blood.

The CDR3 sequence is CASSIGTMFGNEQFF. CDR3 nucleotides: TGTGCCAGTAGTATCGGGACGATGTTTGGGAATGAGCAGTTCTTC. The chain recombines TRBV19 with TRBJ2-1; D may be TRBD1 or TRBD2 (5 bases each). Trimming removed 3 bases from V and 7 bases from J, with 16 bases in between. CDR1 and CDR2 from the germline V gene are LNHDA and SQIVND (reference sequence). The CDR3 has 15 amino acids.